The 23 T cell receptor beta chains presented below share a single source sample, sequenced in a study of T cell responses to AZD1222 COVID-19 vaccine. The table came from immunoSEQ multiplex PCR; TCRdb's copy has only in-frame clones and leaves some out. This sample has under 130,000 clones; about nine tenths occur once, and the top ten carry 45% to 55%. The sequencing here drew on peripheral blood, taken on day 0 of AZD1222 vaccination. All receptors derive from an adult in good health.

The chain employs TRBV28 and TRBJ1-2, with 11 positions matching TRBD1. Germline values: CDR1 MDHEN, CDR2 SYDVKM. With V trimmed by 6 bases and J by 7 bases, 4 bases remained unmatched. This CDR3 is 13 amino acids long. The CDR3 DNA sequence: TGTGCCAGCAGGGGACAGGGGGAAGTTGGCTACACCTTC. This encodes CASRGQGEVGYTF.

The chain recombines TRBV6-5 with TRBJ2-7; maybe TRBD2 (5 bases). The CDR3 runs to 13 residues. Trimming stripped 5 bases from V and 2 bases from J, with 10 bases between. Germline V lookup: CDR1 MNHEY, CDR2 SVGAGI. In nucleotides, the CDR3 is TGTGCCAGCAGTCACGGAGGACCCTACGAGCAGTACTTC. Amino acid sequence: CASSHGGPYEQYF.

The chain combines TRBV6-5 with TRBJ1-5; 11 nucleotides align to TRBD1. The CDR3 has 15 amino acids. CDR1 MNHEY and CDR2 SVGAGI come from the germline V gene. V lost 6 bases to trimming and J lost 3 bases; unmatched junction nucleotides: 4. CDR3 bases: TGTGCCAGCAGACCGGGACAGGGGGACAATCAGCCCCAGCATTTT. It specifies CASRPGQGDNQPQHF.

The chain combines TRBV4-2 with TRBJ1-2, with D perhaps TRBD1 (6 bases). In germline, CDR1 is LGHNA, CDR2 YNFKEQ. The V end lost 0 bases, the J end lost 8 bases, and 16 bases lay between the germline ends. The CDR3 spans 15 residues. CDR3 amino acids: CASSQEGTTSGGYTF. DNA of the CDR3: TGTGCCAGCAGCCAAGAAGGGACAACCTCCGGGGGCTACACCTTC.

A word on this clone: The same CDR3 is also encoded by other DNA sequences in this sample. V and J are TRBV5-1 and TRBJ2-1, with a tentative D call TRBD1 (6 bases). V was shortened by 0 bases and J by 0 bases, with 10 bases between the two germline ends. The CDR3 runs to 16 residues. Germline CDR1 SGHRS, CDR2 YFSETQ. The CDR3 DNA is TGCGCCAGCAGCTTGGGGGGGCCAAGCTCCTACAATGAGCAGTTCTTC. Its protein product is CASSLGGPSSYNEQFF.

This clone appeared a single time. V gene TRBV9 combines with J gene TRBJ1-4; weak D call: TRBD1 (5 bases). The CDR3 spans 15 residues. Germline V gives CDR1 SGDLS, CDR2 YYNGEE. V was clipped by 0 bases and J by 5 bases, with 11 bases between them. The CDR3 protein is CASSVERGGNEKLFF. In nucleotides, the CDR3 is TGTGCCAGCAGCGTAGAACGGGGGGGAAATGAAAAACTGTTTTTT.

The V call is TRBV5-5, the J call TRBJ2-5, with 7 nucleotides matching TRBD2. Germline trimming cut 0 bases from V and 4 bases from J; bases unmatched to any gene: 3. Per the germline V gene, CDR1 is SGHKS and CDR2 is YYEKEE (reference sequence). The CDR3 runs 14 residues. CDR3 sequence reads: CASSLEASGETQYF. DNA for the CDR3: TGTGCCAGCAGCTTGGAGGCTAGCGGAGAGACCCAGTACTTC.

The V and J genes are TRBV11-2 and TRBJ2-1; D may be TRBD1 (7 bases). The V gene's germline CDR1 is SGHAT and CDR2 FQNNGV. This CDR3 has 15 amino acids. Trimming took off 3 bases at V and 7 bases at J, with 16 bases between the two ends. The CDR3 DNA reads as TGTGCCAGCAGCTTGGGTCGGACAGGAGGGAATGAGCAGTTCTTC. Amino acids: CASSLGRTGGNEQFF. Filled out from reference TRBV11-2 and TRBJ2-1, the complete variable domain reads EAGVAQSPRYKIIEKRQSVAFWCNPISGHATLYWYQQILGQGPKLLIQFQNNGVVDDSQLPKDRFSAERLKGVDSTLKIQPAKLEDSAVYLCASSLGRTGGNEQFFGPGTRLTVL.

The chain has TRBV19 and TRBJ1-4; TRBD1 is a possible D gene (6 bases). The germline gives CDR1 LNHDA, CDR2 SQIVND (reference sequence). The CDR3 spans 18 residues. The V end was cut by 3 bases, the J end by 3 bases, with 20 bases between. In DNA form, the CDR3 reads TGTGCCAGTAGTATGGCGGGGGCAGGGTCGCGAGCTAATGAAAAACTGTTTTTT. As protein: CASSMAGAGSRANEKLFF.

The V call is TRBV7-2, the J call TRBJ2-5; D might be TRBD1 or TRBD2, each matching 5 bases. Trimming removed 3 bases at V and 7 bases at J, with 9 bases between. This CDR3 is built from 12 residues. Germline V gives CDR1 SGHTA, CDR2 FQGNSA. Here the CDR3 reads CASSFGTGTQYF. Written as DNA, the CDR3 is TGTGCCAGCAGCTTTGGGACGGGGACCCAGTACTTC.

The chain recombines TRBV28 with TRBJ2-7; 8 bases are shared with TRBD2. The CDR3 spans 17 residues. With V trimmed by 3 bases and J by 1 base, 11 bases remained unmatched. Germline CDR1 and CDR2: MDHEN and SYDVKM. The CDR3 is CASSFNSLGGRSYEQYF. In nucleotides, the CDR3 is TGTGCCAGCAGTTTCAATTCTCTCGGCGGGAGGTCCTACGAGCAGTACTTC. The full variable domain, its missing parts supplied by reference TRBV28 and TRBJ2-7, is DVKVTQSSRYLVKRTGEKVFLECVQDMDHENMFWYRQDPGLGLRLIYFSYDVKMKEKGDIPEGYSVSREKKERFSLILESASTNQTSMYLCASSFNSLGGRSYEQYFGPGTRLTVT.

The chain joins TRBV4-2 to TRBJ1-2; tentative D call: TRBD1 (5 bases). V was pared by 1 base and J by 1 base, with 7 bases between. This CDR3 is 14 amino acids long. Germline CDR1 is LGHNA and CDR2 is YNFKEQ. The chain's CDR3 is CASSQGGHNYGYTF. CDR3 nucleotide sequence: TGTGCCAGCAGCCAAGGTGGACATAACTATGGCTACACCTTC.

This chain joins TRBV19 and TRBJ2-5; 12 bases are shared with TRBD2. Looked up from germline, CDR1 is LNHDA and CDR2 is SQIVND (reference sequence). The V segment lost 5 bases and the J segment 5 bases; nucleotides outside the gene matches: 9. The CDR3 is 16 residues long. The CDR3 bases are TGTGCCAGTAGTCCCCAACTAGCGGGAGGTCGGGAGACCCAGTACTTC. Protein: CASSPQLAGGRETQYF.

CDR3 DNA sequence: TGTGCCACCAGCAGAACTCGGGGGGGGCTAGGAGAGACCCAGTACTTC. As protein: CATSRTRGGLGETQYF. The chain carries TRBV15 and TRBJ2-5; TRBD2 matches at 8 bases. This CDR3 comprises 16 residues. Germline trimming cut 2 bases from V and 4 bases from J; bases unmatched to any gene: 9. The V gene's germline CDR1 is LNHNV and CDR2 YYDKDF (reference sequence).

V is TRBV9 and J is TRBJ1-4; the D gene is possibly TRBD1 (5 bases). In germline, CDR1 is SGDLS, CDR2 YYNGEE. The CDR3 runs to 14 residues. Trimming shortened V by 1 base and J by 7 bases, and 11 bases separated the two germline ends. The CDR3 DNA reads TGTGCCAGCAGCGTATCGCAGGGCCCTGAAAAACTGTTTTTT. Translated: CASSVSQGPEKLFF.

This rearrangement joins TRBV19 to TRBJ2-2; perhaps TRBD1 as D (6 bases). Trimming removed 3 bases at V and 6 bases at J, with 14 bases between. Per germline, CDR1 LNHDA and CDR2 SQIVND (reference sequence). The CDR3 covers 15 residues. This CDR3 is CASSMYSAGAGELFF. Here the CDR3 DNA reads TGTGCCAGTAGTATGTATTCGGCAGGGGCCGGGGAGCTGTTTTTT.

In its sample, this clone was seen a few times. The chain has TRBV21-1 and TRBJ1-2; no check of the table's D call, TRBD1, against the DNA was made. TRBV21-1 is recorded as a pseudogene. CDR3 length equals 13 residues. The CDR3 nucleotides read TGTGCCAGCAGACAGGGGGTCCCCTATGGCTACACCTTC. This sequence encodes CASRQGVPYGYTF.

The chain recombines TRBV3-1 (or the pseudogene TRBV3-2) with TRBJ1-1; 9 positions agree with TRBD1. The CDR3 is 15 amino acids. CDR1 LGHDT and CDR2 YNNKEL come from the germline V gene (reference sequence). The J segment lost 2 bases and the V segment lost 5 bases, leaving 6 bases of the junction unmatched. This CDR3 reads CASSGSQGANTEAFF. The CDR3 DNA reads TGTGCCAGCAGCGGTTCACAGGGGGCTAACACTGAAGCTTTCTTT.

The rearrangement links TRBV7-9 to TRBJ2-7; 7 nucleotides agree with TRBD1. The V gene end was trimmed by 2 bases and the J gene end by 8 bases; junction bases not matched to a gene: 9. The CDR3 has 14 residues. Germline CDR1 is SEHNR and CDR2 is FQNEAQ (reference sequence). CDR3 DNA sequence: TGTGCCAGCAGCTTATTGGAATCAGGGGGACAGCAGTACTTC. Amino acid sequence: CASSLLESGGQQYF.

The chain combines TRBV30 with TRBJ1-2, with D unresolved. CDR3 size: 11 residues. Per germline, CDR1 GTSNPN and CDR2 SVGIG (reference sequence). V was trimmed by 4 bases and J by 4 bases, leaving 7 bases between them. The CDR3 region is CAWKRVYGYTF. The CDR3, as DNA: TGTGCCTGGAAGCGTGTCTATGGCTACACCTTC.

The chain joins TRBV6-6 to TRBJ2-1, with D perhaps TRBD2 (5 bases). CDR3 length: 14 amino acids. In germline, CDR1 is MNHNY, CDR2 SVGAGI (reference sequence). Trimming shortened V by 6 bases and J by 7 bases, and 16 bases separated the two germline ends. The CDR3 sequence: CASSSRLRVNEQFF. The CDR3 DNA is TGTGCCAGCAGCTCCCGGTTGAGGGTAAATGAGCAGTTCTTC.

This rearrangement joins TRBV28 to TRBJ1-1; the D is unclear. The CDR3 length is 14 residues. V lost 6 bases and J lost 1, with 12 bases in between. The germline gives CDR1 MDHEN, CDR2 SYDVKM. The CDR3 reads CASRPPIQNTEAFF. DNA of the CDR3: TGTGCCAGCAGGCCACCGATCCAGAACACTGAAGCTTTCTTT.

The CDR3 nucleotides read TGTGCCAGCAGCCGGGGACAGGGGGGGAAGCAGCCCCAGCATTTT. Translated, it gives CASSRGQGGKQPQHF. J is TRBJ1-5 and V is TRBV3-1 (or the pseudogene TRBV3-2); 11 bases match TRBD1. The V and J ends lost 4 bases and 7 bases, in that order; junction bases with no gene match: 6. Germline CDR1 is LGHDT and CDR2 is YNNKEL (reference sequence). The CDR3 has 15 residues.